This TCR beta chain was recorded in a study of blood T cell repertoires in COVID-19. Study-level background: T cells, B-cell-depleted T cells, or PBMCs supplied cDNA or gDNA.

Original methodology: Cell counts per sample came from amplifying reference gene primers. Clones were read by immunoSEQ multiplex PCR, and TCRdb kept only the in-frame ones, dropping some. V and J calls and clone size follow that table, whereas D and trimming were derived from the DNA. The profile shows 250,000 to 350,000 clones, around 90% of them singletons. This CDR3 region has 13 residues. Trimming took 7 bases from V and 7 from J; bases not matched to a gene: 6. Germline loops: CDR1 SGHNT, CDR2 YENEEA. Each participant's cohort was designated according to participant-reported clinical history. The sample comprised PBMCs or T cells enriched from blood (not recorded which). The receptor comes from a woman between 18 and 29 years old with acute COVID-19. The chain links TRBV11-3 to TRBJ2-2; the match to TRBD2 covers 7 bases. The CDR3 nucleotides are TGTGCCAGCACCAAGGGGAGGGTCGGGGAGCTGTTTTTT. This codes for CASTKGRVGELFF.